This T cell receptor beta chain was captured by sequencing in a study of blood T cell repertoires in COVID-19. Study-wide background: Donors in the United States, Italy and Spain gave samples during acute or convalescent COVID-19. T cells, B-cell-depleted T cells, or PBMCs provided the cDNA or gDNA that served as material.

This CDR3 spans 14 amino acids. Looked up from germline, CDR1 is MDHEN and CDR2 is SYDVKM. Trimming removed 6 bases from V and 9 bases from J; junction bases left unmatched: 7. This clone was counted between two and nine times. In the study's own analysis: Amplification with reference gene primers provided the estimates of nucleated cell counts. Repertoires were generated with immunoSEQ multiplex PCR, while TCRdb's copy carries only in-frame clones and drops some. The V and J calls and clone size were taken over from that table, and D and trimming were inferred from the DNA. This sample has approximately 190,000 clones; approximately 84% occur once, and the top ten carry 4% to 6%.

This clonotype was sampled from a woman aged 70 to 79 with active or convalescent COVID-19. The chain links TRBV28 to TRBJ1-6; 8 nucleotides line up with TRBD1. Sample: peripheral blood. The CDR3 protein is CASRSGGAVSPLHF. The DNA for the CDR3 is TGTGCCAGCAGATCAGGGGGCGCGGTTTCACCCCTCCACTTT.